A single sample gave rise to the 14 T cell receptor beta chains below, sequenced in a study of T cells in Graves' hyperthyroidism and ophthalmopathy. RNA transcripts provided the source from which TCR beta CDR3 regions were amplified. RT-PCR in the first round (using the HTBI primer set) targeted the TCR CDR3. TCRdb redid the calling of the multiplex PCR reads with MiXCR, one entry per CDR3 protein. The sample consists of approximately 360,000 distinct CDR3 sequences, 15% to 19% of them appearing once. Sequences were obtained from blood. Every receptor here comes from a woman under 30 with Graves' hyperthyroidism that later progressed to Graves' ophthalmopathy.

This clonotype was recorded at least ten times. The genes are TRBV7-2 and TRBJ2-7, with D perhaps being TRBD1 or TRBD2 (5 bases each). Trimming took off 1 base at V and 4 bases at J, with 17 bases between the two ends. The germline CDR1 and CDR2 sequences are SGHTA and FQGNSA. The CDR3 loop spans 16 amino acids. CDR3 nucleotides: TGTGCCAGCAGCTTAGGGGGGACGGCGAGCCCTTACGAGCAGTACTTC. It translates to CASSLGGTASPYEQYF. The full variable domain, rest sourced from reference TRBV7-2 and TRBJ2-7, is GAGVSQSPSNKVTEKGKDVELRCDPISGHTALYWYRQSLGQGLEFLIYFQGNSAPDKSGLPSDRFSAERTGGSVSTLTIQRTQQEDSAVYLCASSLGGTASPYEQYFGPGTRLTVT.

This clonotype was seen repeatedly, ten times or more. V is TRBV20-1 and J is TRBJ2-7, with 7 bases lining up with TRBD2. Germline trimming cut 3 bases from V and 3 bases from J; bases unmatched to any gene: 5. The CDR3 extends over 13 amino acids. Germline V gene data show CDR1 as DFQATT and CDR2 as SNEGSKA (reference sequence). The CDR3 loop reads CSASSAGDYEQYF. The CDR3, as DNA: TGCAGTGCTAGCTCGGCGGGAGACTACGAGCAGTACTTC.

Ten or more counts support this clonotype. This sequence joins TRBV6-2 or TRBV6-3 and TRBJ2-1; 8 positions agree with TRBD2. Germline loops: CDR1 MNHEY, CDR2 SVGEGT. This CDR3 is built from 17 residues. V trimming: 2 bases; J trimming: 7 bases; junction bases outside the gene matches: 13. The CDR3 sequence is CASSYLVGAGGGNEQFF. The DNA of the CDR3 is TGTGCCAGCAGTTACCTAGTCGGGGCGGGAGGTGGGAATGAGCAGTTCTTC.

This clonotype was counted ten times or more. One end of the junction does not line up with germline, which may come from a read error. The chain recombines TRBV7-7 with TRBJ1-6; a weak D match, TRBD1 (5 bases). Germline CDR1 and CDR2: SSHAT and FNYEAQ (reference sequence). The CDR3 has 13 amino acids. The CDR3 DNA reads TGTGCTAGCAGCTTAGGGGACGGTTCACCCCTCCACTTT. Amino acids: CASSLGDGSPLHF.

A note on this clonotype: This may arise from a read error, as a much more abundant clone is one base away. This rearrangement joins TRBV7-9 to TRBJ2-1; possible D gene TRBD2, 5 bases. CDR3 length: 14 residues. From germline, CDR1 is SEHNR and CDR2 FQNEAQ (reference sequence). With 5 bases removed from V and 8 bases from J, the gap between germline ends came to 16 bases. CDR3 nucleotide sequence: TGTGCCAGCAGCCTACTAGACCCCGGGGATGAGCAGTTCTTC. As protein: CASSLLDPGDEQFF.

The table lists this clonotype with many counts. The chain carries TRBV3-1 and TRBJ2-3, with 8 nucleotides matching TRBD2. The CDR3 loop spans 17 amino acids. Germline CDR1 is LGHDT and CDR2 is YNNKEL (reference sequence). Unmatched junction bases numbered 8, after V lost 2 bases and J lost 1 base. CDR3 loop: CASSQNKRETRTDTQYF. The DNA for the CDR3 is TGTGCCAGCAGCCAAAATAAGCGGGAGACCCGCACAGATACGCAGTATTTT.

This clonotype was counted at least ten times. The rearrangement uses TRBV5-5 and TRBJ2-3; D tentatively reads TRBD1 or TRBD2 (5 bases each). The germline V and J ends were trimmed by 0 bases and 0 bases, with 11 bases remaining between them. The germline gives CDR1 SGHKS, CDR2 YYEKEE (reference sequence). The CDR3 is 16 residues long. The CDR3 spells CASSLGGTDSTDTQYF. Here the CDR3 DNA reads TGTGCCAGCAGCTTGGGGGGGACGGACAGCACAGATACGCAGTATTTT.

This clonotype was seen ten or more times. The CDR3 region has the DNA TGCAGTGCCATCCGACTAGCGGGTGCCTCGGAGACCCAGTACTTC. This encodes CSAIRLAGASETQYF. The V gene is TRBV20-1, the J gene TRBJ2-5, with 10 bases fitting TRBD2. V trimming: 6 bases; J trimming: 5 bases; junction bases outside the gene matches: 12. The CDR3 covers 15 residues. The V gene's germline CDR1 is DFQATT and CDR2 SNEGSKA (reference sequence).

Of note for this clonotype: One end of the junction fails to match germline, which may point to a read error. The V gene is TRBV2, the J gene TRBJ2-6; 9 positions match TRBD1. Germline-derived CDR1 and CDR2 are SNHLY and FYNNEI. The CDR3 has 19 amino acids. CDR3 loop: CASSVPGQGPSSGADVLTF. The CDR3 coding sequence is TGTGCCAGCAGCGTCCCGGGACAGGGTCCAAGCTCTGGGGCCGACGTCCTGACTTTC.

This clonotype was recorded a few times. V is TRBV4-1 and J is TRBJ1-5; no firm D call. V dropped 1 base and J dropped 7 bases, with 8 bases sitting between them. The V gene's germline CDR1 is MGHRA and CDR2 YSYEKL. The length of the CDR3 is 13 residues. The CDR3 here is CASSQVGVQPQHF. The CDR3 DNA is TGCGCCAGCAGCCAAGTTGGGGTGCAGCCCCAGCATTTT.

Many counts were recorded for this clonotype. CDR3 bases: TGTGCCAGCAGCGTACAACCGGGCCCCGACACTGAAGCTTTCTTT. It codes for CASSVQPGPDTEAFF. V gene TRBV9 combines with J gene TRBJ1-1; D unresolved. Germline CDR1 SGDLS, CDR2 YYNGEE. Between the trimmed V and J ends, which lost 1 base and 3 bases, there was a span of 13 bases. The CDR3 runs 15 residues.

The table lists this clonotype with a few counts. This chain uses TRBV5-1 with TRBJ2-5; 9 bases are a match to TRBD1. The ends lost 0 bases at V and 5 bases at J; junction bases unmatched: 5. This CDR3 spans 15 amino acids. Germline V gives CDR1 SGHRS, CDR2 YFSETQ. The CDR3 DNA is TGCGCCAGCAGCTTGGAGACAGGGGGTGGGGAGACCCAGTACTTC. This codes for CASSLETGGGETQYF.

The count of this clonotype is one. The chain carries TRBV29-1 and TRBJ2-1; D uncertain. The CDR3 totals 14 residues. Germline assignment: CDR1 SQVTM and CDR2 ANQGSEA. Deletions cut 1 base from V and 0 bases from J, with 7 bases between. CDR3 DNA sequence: TGCAGCGTTGAAGCCCGTAGCTCCTACAATGAGCAGTTCTTC. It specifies CSVEARSSYNEQFF.

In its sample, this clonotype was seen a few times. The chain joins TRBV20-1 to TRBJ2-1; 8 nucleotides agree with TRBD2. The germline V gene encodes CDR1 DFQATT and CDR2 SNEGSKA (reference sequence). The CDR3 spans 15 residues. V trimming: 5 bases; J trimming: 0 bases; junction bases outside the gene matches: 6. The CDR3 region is CSASLAGHSYNEQFF. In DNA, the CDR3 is TGCAGTGCTTCCTTAGCGGGACACTCCTACAATGAGCAGTTCTTC.